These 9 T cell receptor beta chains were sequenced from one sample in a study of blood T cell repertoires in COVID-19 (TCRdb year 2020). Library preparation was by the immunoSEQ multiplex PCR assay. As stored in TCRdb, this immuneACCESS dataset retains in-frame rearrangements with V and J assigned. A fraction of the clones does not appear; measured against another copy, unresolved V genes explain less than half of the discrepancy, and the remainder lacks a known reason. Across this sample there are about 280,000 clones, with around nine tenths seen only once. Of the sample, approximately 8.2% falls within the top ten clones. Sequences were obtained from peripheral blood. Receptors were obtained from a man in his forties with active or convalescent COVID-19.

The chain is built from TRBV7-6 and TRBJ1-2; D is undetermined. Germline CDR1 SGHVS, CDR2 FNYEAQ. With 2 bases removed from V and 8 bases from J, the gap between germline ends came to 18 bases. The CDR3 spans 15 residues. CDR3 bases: TGTGCCAGCAGCTTAAATCCCGAGGGAACGGGGGGCTACACCTTC. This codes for CASSLNPEGTGGYTF.

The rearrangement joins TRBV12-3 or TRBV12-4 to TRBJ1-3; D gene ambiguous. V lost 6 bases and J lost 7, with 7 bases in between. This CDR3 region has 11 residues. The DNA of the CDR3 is TGTGCCAGCAGGTCCGGGAACACCATATATTTT. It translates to CASRSGNTIYF.

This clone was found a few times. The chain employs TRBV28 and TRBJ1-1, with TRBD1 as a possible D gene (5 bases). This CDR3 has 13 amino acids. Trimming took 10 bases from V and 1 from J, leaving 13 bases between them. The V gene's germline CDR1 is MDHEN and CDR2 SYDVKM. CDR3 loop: CATQNGGNTEAFF. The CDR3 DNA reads TGTGCCACCCAAAACGGGGGGAACACTGAAGCTTTCTTT.

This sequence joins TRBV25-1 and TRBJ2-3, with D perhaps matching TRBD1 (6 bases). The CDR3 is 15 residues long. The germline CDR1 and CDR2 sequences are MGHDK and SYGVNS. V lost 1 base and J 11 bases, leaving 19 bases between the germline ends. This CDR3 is CASSESHTTGLEQYF. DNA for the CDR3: TGTGCCAGCAGTGAATCCCACACCACAGGGTTGGAGCAGTATTTT.

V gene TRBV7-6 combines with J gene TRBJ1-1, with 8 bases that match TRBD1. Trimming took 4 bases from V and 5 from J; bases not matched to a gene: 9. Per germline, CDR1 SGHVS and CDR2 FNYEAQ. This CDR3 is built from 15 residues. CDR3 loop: CASSSSTGGGTEAFF. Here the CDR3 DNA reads TGTGCCAGCAGCTCTTCTACAGGGGGAGGGACTGAAGCTTTCTTT. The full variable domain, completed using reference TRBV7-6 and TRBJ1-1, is GAGVSQSPRYKVTKRGQDVALRCDPISGHVSLYWYRQALGQGPEFLTYFNYEAQQDKSGLPNDRFSAERPEGSISTLTIQRTEQRDSAMYRCASSSSTGGGTEAFFGQGTRLTVV.

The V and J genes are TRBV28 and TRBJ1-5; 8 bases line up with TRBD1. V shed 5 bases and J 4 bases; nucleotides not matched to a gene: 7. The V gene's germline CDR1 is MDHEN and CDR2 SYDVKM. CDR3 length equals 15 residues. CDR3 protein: CASSPNRGVNQPQHF. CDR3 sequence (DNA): TGTGCCAGCAGTCCTAACAGGGGGGTAAATCAGCCCCAGCATTTT.

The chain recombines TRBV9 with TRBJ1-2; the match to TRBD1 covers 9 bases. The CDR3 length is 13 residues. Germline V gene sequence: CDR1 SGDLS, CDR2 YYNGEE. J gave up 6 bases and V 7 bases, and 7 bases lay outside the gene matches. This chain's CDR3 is CASRGQGRHGYTF. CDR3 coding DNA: TGTGCCAGCCGGGGACAGGGACGCCATGGCTACACCTTC. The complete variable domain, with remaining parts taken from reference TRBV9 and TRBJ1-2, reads DSGVTQTPKHLITATGQRVTLRCSPRSGDLSVYWYQQSLDQGLQFLIQYYNGEERAKGNILERFSAQQFPDLHSELNLSSLELGDSALYFCASRGQGRHGYTFGSGTRLTVV.

The CDR3 protein is CASSQTGPGQPQHF. CDR3 bases: TGCGCCAGCAGCCAAACAGGGCCCGGTCAGCCCCAGCATTTT. The gene calls are TRBV10-2 and TRBJ1-5, with D perhaps TRBD1 (6 bases). The length of the CDR3 is 14 residues. Germline assignment: CDR1 WSHSY and CDR2 SAAADI. The ends were cut back, 6 bases at V and 6 bases at J, with 15 bases in the middle.

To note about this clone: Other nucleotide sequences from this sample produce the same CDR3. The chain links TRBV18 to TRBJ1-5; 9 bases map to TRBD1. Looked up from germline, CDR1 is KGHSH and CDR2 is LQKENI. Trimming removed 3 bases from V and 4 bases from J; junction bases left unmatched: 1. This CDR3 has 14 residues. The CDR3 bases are TGTGCCAGCTCACCCGGACAGGGGAATCAGCCCCAGCATTTT. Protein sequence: CASSPGQGNQPQHF. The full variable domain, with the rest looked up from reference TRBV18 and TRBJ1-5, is NAGVMQNPRHLVRRRGQEARLRCSPMKGHSHVYWYRQLPEEGLKFMVYLQKENIIDESGMPKERFSAEFPKEGPSILRIQQVVRGDSAAYFCASSPGQGNQPQHFGDGTRLSIL.